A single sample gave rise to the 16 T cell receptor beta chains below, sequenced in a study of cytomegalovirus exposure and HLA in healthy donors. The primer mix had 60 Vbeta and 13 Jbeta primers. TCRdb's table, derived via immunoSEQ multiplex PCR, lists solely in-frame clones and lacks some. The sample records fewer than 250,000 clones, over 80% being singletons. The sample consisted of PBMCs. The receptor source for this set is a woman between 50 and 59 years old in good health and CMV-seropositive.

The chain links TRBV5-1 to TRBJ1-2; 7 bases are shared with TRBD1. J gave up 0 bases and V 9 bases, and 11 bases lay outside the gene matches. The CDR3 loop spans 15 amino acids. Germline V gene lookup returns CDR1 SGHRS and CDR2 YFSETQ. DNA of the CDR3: TGCGCCACCACTACGGGGGACAGACCTAACTATGGCTACACCTTC. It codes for CATTTGDRPNYGYTF.

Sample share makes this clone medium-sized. CDR3 amino acids: CASSNHRGLGEEAFF. CDR3 nucleotide sequence: TGCGCCAGCAGTAACCACAGGGGGCTAGGCGAGGAAGCTTTCTTT. The chain combines TRBV10-2 with TRBJ1-1; 9 positions agree with TRBD1. CDR3 length equals 15 residues. Germline CDR1 WSHSY, CDR2 SAAADI. The junction had 12 bases not matched to a gene; V was cut back by 5 bases and J by 8 bases.

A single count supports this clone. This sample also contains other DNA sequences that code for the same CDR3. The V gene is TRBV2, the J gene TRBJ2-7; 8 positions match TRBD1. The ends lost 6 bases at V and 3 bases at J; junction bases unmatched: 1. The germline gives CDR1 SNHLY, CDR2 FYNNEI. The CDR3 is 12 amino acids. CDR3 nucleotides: TGTGCCAGCAGAGGACAGGGCTACGAGCAGTACTTC. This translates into CASRGQGYEQYF.

CDR3 DNA: TGTGCCAGCAGTGATGGTAGCGGGGGTCAAGAGACCCAGTACTTC. Its translation: CASSDGSGGQETQYF. This chain joins TRBV2 and TRBJ2-5, with 9 bases lining up with TRBD2. The CDR3 sequence is 15 residues long. Germline V lookup: CDR1 SNHLY, CDR2 FYNNEI. V shed 3 bases, J shed 2 bases, and the junction held 4 bases outside the gene matches.

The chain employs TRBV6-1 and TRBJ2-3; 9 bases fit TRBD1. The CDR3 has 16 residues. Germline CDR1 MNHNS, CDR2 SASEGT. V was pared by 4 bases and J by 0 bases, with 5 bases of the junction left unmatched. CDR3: CASSAQGASSTDTQYF. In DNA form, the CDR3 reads TGTGCCAGCAGTGCACAGGGGGCCTCTAGCACAGATACGCAGTATTTT.

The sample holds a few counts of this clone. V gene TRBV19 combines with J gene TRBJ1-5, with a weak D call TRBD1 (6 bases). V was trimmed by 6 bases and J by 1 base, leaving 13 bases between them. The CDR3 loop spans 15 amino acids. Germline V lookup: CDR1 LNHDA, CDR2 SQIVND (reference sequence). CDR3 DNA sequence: TGTGCCAGTAGGCCTACAGGGATGAGCAATCAGCCCCAGCATTTT. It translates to CASRPTGMSNQPQHF.

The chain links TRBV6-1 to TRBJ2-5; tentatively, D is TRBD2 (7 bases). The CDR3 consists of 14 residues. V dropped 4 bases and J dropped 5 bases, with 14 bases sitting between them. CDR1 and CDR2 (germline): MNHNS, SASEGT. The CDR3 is CASSAEEGGETQYF. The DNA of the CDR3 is TGTGCCAGCAGTGCCGAGGAGGGGGGGGAGACCCAGTACTTC.

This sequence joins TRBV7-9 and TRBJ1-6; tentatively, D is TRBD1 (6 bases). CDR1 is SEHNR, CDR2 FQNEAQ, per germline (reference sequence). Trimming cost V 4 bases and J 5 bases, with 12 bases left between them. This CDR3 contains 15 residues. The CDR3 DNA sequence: TGTGCCAGCAGCTCCCTGACAGGAGATAATTCACCCCTCCACTTT. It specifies CASSSLTGDNSPLHF.

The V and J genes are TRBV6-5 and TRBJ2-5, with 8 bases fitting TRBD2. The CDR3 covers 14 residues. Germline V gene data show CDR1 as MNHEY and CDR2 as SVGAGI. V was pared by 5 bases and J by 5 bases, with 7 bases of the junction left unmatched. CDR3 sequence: CASSRGGEGETQYF. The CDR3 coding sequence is TGTGCCAGCAGTCGGGGGGGGGAGGGGGAGACCCAGTACTTC.

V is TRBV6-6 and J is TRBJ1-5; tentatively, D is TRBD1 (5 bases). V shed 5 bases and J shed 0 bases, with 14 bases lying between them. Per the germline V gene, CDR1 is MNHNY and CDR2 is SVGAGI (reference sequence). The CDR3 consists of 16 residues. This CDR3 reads CASSHPGGVSNQPQHF. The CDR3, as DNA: TGTGCCAGCAGTCACCCCGGGGGGGTTAGCAATCAGCCCCAGCATTTT.

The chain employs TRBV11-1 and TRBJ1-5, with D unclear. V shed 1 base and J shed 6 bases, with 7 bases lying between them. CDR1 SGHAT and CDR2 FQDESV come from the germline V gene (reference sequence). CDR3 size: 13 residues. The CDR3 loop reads CASSLGLAQPQHF. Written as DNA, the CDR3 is TGTGCCAGCAGCTTAGGTCTGGCTCAGCCCCAGCATTTT.

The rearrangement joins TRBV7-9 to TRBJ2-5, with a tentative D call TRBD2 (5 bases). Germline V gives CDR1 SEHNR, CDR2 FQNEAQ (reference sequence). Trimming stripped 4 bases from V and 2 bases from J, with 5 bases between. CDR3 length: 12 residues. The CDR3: CASSSGQETQYF. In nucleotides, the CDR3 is TGTGCCAGCAGCTCGGGGCAAGAGACCCAGTACTTC.

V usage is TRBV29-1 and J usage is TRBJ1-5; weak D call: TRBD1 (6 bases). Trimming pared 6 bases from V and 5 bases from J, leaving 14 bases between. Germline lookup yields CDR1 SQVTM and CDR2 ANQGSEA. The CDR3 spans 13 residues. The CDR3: CSVGQSFDQPQHF. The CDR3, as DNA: TGCAGCGTAGGACAGTCTTTCGATCAGCCCCAGCATTTT.

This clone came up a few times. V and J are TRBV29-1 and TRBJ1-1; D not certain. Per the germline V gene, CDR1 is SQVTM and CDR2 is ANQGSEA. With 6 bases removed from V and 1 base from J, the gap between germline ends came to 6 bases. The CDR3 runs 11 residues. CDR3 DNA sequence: TGCAGCGTCCGACAGAACACTGAAGCTTTCTTT. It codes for CSVRQNTEAFF.

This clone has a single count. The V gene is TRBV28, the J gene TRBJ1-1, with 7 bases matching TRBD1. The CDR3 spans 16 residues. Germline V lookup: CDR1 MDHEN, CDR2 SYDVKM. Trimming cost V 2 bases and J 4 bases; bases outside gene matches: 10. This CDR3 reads CASSLPTGFGSTEAFF. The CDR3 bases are TGTGCCAGCAGTTTACCGACAGGGTTCGGGTCCACTGAAGCTTTCTTT. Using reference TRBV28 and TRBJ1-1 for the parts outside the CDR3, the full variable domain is DVKVTQSSRYLVKRTGEKVFLECVQDMDHENMFWYRQDPGLGLRLIYFSYDVKMKEKGDIPEGYSVSREKKERFSLILESASTNQTSMYLCASSLPTGFGSTEAFFGQGTRLTVV.

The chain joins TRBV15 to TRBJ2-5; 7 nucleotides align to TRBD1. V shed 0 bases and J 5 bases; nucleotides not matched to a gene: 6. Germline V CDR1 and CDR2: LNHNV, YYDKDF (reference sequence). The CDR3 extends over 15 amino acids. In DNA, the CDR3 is TGTGCCACCAGCAGAGATAGGGGGCGCGGGGAGACCCAGTACTTC. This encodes CATSRDRGRGETQYF.